This entry is about one T cell receptor beta chain. The record originates from a study of blood T cell repertoires in COVID-19. About the study: Sample material is recorded as cDNA or gDNA derived from T cells, B-cell-depleted T cells, or PBMCs.

Generated by immunoSEQ multiplex PCR, the TCRdb table keeps only in-frame clones and is missing some. This sample has roughly 140,000 clones, with approximately 85% found just once. This TCR derives from a woman aged 55-69 years with COVID-19, enrolled during active disease. Source material: peripheral blood.

The CDR3 loop reads CSASLGGSNQPQHF. CDR3 bases: TGCAGTGCTAGTTTGGGAGGTAGCAATCAGCCCCAGCATTTT. The rearrangement uses TRBV20-1 and TRBJ1-5, with unresolved D. In germline, CDR1 is DFQATT, CDR2 SNEGSKA (reference sequence). V was shortened by 3 bases and J by 0 bases, with 9 bases between the two germline ends. The CDR3 covers 14 residues.